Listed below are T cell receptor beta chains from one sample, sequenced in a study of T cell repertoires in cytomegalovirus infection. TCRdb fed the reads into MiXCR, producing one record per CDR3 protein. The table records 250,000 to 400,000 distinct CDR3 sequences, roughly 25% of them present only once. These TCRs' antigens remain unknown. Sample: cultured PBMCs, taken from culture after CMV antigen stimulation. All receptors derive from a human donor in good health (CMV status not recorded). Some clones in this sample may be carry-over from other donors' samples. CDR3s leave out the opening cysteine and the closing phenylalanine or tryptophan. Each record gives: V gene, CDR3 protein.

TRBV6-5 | ASSDRGGHSPLH
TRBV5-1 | ASSPEGTRLYNEQF
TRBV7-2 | ASSFSSGFPNEQF
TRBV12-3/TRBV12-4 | ASGKTAADTQY
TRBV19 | ASTAGLAGGSSYNEQF
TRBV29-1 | SVGKQERTEAF
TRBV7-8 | ASSLRSRRGLDTGELF
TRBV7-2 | ASSPGPTLRNTIY
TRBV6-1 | ASSEEKGIYEQF
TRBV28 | ASTDPDSYNEQF
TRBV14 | ASSPRTTYNEQF
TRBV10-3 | AISERQVVPDTQY
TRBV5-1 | ASSIASGRNNEQF
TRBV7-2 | ASSLYDSSYNEQF
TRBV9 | ASSYNRERRVDEQF
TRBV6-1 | ASSEALSGAGSYNEQF
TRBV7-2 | ASSPWAGTYEQY
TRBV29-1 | SVEEASNYGYT
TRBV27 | ASSTLAGRSYNEQF
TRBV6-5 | ASRPQGRTDTQY
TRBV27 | ASSPRTGTYGYT
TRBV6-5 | ASRLAGGQFDTQY
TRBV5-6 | ASSLLGARNQPQH
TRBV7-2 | ASSPPSGMVIAKNIQY
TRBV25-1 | ASREWGYGYT
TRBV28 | ASSLAPDSYSPLH
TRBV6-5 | ASSYVGSGATDTQY
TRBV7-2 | ASSSGGASGNTIY
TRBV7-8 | ASNAGTSWRWEQF
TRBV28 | ASSISDPGQGNQPQH
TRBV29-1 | SVVSNSNTGELF
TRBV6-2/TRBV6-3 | ASSYAETSAEQF
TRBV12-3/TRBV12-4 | ASSLEGHGDTQY
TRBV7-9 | ASSRTGPNSNQPQH
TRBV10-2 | ATSGGHGTEAF
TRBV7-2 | ASSNPGPPYEQY
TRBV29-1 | SVEAQRSTGELF
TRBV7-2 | ASSLGISGQGVGT
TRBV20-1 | SARADSGETQY
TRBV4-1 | ASSQVQGRYTEAF
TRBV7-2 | ASSATGGGNTIY
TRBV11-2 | ASSQPGAGGYGYT
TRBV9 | ASSVAITHNEQF
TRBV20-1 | SASGQGGSPLH
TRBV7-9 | ASSRTGDEKLF
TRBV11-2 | ASSFVGGDYGYT
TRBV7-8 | ASSMTADHYGYT
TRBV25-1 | ASSERRVGTESSYNEQF
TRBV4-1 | ASSQDGEGQPQH